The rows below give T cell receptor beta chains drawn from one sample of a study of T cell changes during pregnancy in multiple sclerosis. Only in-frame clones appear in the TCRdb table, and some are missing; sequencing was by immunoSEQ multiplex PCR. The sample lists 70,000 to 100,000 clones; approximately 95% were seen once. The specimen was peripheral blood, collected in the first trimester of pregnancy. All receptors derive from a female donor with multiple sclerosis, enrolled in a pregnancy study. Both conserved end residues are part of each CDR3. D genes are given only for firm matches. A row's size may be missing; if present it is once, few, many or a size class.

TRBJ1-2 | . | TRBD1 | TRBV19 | TGTGCCAGTAGGGTGGGACAGCTTGGATCCTATGGCTACACCTTC | CASRVGQLGSYGYTF
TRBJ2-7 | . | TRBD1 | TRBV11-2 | TGTGCCAGCAGCTCGCCAAGACAGGGGCTCTACGAGCAGTACTTC | CASSSPRQGLYEQYF
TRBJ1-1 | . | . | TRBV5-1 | TGCGCCAGCAAATTGACATACCTTAACACTGAAGCTTTCTTT | CASKLTYLNTEAFF
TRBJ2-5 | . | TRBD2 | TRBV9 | TGTGCCAGCAGCGTAGGAGGCGGGGGGGCTTATCGCCGGGAGACCCAGTACTTC | CASSVGGGGAYRRETQYF
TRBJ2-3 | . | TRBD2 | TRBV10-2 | TGCGCCAGCAGTCAGACAGCGGGGGCAGATACGCAGTATTTT | CASSQTAGADTQYF
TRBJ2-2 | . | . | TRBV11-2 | TGTGCCAGCAGCTTAAGGACAGGGAGGGGCGGGGAGCTGTTTTTT | CASSLRTGRGGELFF
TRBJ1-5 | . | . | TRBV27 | TGTGCCAGCAGTTTATCCCGGAGGGGGGGGGTCCTGAATGGGCCCCAGCATTTT | CASSLSRRGGVLNGPQHF
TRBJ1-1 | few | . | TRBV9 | TGTGCCAGCAGCGTAGCAGGGGTAAACACTGAAGCTTTCTTT | CASSVAGVNTEAFF
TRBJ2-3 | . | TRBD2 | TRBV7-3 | TGTGCCAGCAGCTTAGACGGGGGGGCAGGAGATACGCAGTATTTT | CASSLDGGAGDTQYF
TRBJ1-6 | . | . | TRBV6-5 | TGTGCCAGCAGTTATAGCCAGGGCACAGGAAATTCACCCCTCCACTTT | CASSYSQGTGNSPLHF
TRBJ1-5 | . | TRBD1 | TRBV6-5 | TGTGCCAGCAGAGGGACAGCGCTCGGGCCCCAGCATTTT | CASRGTALGPQHF
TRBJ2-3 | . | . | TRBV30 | TGTGCCTGGAGTGTACCGGGCGGGTTTACGCAGTATTTT | CAWSVPGGFTQYF
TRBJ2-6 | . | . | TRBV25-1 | TGTGCCAGCAGTGACCTGGCAGGGGTTGGGGCCAACGTCCTGACTTTC | CASSDLAGVGANVLTF
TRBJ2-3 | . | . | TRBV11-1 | TGTGCCAGCAGCTCACAGGCGGACAGGAGGGGAGATACGCAGTATTTT | CASSSQADRRGDTQYF
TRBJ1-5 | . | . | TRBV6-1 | TGTGCCAGCAGTGAACGGGGTGTCGGCAATCAGCCCCAGCATTTT | CASSERGVGNQPQHF
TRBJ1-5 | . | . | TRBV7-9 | TGTGCCAGCAGCTTGAGAGGTAGCAATCAGCCCCAGCATTTT | CASSLRGSNQPQHF
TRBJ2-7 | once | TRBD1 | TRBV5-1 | TGCGCCAGCAGCTTAGGGACAGGCTACGAGCAGTACTTC | CASSLGTGYEQYF
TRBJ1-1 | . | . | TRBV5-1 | TGCGCCAGCAGCTTGGCTACAGGGATTACAACTGAAGCTTTCTTT | CASSLATGITTEAFF
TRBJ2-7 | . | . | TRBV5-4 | TGTGCCAGCAGCTTGCTGGGGGGGGCGGGAGAGCAGTACTTC | CASSLLGGAGEQYF
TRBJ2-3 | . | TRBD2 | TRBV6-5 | TGTGCCAGCAGCCAGCGGGGGGGCACAGATACGCAGTATTTT | CASSQRGGTDTQYF
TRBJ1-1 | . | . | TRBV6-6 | TGTGCCAGCAGCCGGGGGGTGTCAGGGAACACTGAAGCTTTCTTT | CASSRGVSGNTEAFF
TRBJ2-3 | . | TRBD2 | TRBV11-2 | TGTGCCAGCAGCTTCGGGCGGGGGGGCCGTGATACGCAGTATTTT | CASSFGRGGRDTQYF
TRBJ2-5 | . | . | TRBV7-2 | TGTGCCAGCAGCGGAACAGGCCGAAAAGAGACCCAGTACTTC | CASSGTGRKETQYF
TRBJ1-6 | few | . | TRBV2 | TGTGCCAGCAAGGACACGGGCGCGAATTCACCCCTCCACTTT | CASKDTGANSPLHF
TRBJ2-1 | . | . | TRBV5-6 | TGTGCCAGCAGCGGGTGGACAGAAAACTTGAATGAGCAGTTCTTC | CASSGWTENLNEQFF
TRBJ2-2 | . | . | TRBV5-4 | TGTGCCAGCAGCCCCTCTAACACCGGGGAGCTGTTTTTT | CASSPSNTGELFF
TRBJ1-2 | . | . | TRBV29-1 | TGCAGCGTTGGAGGGGGTTCCTATGGCTACACCTTC | CSVGGGSYGYTF
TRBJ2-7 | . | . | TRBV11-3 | TGTGCCAGCAGCTTAGGGAGCACAGGAGAGCAGTACTTC | CASSLGSTGEQYF
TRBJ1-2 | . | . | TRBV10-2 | TGCGCCAGCAGCCAATACTATGGCTACACCTTC | CASSQYYGYTF
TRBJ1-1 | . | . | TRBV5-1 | TGCGCCAGCAGACTGACAGGACTGAACACTGAAGCTTTCTTT | CASRLTGLNTEAFF
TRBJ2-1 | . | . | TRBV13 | TGTGCCAGCAGCTTAGCATACGGCTGGGGCGACAATGAGCAGTTCTTC | CASSLAYGWGDNEQFF
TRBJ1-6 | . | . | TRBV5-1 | TGCGCCAGCAGACCAGATTTGACAGTAGGATCACCCCTCCACTTT | CASRPDLTVGSPLHF
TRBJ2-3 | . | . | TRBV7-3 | TGTGCCAGCAGCCTCCCTGGCCAGGGAACAGATACGCAGTATTTT | CASSLPGQGTDTQYF
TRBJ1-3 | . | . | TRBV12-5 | TGTGCTAGTGGTTTCTTCTCTGGAAACACCATATATTTT | CASGFFSGNTIYF
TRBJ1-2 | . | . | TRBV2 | TGTGCCAGCAGGCCGGTGCCGAGGAATGGCTACACCTTC | CASRPVPRNGYTF
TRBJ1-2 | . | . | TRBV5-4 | TGTGCCAGCAGTATGGAGGAGCCCTATGGCTACACCTTC | CASSMEEPYGYTF